A selection of T cell receptor beta chains follows, all from one sample in a study of T cell responses to AZD1222 COVID-19 vaccine. TCRdb's copy holds only in-frame clones and misses some; the assay was immunoSEQ multiplex PCR. The profile shows about 180,000 clones, 80% to 90% of them singletons. The specimen comprised peripheral blood, sampled on day 0 of AZD1222 vaccination. These receptors originate from an adult in good health. Both conserved end residues are trimmed from each CDR3.

TRBJ2-2,TRBV9,ASTEQGEFGELF
TRBJ1-1,TRBV12-5,ASKQQGTEAF
TRBJ2-3,TRBV21-1,ASSSPDRGGRGVTDTQY
TRBJ2-7,TRBV10-1,ASKKGYEQY
TRBJ1-2,TRBV29-1,SVSGTVNYGYT
TRBJ1-6,TRBV10-3,AISESDRAGSPLH
TRBJ1-4,TRBV2,ASSVVQTNEKLF
TRBJ1-6,TRBV19,ASSLWINSPLH
TRBJ1-6,TRBV4-3,ASSPTDRVERDSPLH
TRBJ2-3,TRBV5-5,ASSLGPTNTDTQY
TRBJ2-1,TRBV27,ASSATHNEQF
TRBJ2-1,TRBV4-2,ASSQVNSGGTMSIYNEQF
TRBJ2-7,TRBV2,ASSYTYEQY
TRBJ1-1,TRBV5-1,ASSPGQVEEGAF
TRBJ1-2,TRBV9,ASSVETALSSGYT
TRBJ2-1,TRBV5-1,ASSSLAGGYNEQF
TRBJ1-1,TRBV7-8,ASSAGQGNTEAF